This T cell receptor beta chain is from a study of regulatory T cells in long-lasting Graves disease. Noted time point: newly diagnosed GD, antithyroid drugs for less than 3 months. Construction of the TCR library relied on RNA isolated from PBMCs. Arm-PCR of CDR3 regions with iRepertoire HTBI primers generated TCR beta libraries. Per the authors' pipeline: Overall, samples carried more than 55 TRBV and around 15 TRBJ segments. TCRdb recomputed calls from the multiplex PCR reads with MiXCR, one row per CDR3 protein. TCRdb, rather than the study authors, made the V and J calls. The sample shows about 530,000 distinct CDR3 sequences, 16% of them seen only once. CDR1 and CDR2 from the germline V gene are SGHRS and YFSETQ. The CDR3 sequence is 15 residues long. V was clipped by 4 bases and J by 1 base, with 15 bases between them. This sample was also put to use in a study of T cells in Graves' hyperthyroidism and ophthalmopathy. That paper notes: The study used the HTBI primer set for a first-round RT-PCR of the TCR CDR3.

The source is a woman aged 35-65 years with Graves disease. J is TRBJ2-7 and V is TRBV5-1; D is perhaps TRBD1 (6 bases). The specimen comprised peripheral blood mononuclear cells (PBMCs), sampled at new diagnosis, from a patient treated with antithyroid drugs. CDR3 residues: CASSGPAGESYEQYF. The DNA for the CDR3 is TGCGCCAGCAGCGGTCCCGCAGGGGAATCCTACGAGCAGTACTTC.